The 25 T cell receptor beta chains listed next were all sequenced from one sample in a study of blood T cell repertoires in COVID-19. Here immunoSEQ multiplex PCR was the method, and the copy in TCRdb shows in-frame clones only, minus some. The sample includes under 140,000 clones, almost 80% of them seen just once. Sequences were obtained from peripheral blood. The receptors derive from an elderly woman with active or convalescent COVID-19.

As regards this clone: One end of the junction does not line up with germline, which may come from a read error. The chain recombines TRBV7-3 with TRBJ2-1; D is unclear. Germline loops: CDR1 SGHTA, CDR2 FQGTGA. The CDR3 is 14 residues long. CDR3 protein: CASSLRGSNNEQFF. DNA for the CDR3: TGTGCCAGCAGCTTAAGAGGCTCCAACAATGAGCAGTTCTTC.

V is TRBV5-1 and J is TRBJ2-7; 7 nucleotides match TRBD2. Germline assignment: CDR1 SGHRS and CDR2 YFSETQ. The V segment lost 7 bases and the J segment 3 bases; nucleotides outside the gene matches: 13. CDR3 length equals 15 residues. CDR3 nucleotide sequence: TGCGCCAGCGCTACGGGGGGTGTAGTGGGCTACGAGCAGTACTTC. It is translated as CASATGGVVGYEQYF.

This clone was observed a handful of times. The chain has TRBV18 and TRBJ2-5; TRBD2 aligns across 13 bases. CDR3 length: 15 amino acids. The germline V gene has CDR1 KGHSH and CDR2 LQKENI. V gave up 6 bases and J gave up 3 bases; unmatched junction bases: 4. The CDR3 DNA is TGTGCCAGCTCCCGGGGGACTAGCGGGGAAGAGACCCAGTACTTC. This translates into CASSRGTSGEETQYF.

This clone occurred many times. The gene calls are TRBV19 and TRBJ2-1; possible D gene TRBD2, 5 bases. Germline V lookup: CDR1 LNHDA, CDR2 SQIVND (reference sequence). The CDR3 runs to 14 residues. The germline V and J ends were trimmed by 3 bases and 8 bases, with 14 bases remaining between them. CDR3 loop: CASSMTAGTYEQFF. The DNA of the CDR3 is TGTGCCAGTAGTATGACCGCGGGTACGTATGAGCAGTTCTTC.

This rearrangement joins TRBV5-1 to TRBJ2-7; 11 positions match TRBD2. V lost 0 bases, J lost 2 bases, and 7 bases stayed unmatched. Germline values: CDR1 SGHRS, CDR2 YFSETQ. The CDR3 covers 17 residues. CDR3 sequence reads: CASSLVGRLAGTYEQYF. DNA of the CDR3: TGCGCCAGCAGCTTGGTAGGGCGACTAGCGGGAACCTACGAGCAGTACTTC.

This sequence joins TRBV30 and TRBJ2-2; D may be TRBD1 (6 bases). V lost 2 bases, J lost 7 bases, and 14 bases lay in between. The V gene's germline CDR1 is GTSNPN and CDR2 SVGIG (reference sequence). This CDR3 has 14 residues. The CDR3 bases are TGTGCCTGGAGTTCAGGGGTGTATAGCGGGGAGCTGTTTTTT. This gives the protein CAWSSGVYSGELFF.

The gene calls are TRBV5-4 and TRBJ1-6; TRBD1 might be the D (6 bases). There are 15 residues in the CDR3. Trimming cost V 0 bases and J 16 bases, with 20 bases left between them. The germline V gene has CDR1 SGHNT and CDR2 YYREEE (reference sequence). The CDR3 DNA reads TGTGCCAGCAGCTTGGATGCAGGGGATGCCCAAAAGCTCCACTTT. Its translation: CASSLDAGDAQKLHF. Combining the CDR3 with reference TRBV5-4 and TRBJ1-6 gives the whole variable domain ETGVTQSPTHLIKTRGQQVTLRCSSQSGHNTVSWYQQALGQGPQFIFQYYREEENGRGNFPPRFSGLQFPNYSSELNVNALELDDSALYLCASSLDAGDAQKLHFGNGTRLTVT.

This clone showed up just once. The V and J genes are TRBV14 and TRBJ2-6; D not certain. Germline CDR1 and CDR2: SGHDN and FVKESK. V was shortened by 5 bases and J by 3 bases, with 14 bases between the two germline ends. This CDR3 spans 16 amino acids. The CDR3 protein is CASSRRDLVGANVLTF. The DNA for the CDR3 is TGTGCCAGCAGCAGGAGAGATTTGGTTGGGGCCAACGTCCTGACTTTC.

This clone was counted once. This chain connects TRBV7-7 to TRBJ2-1; 8 positions agree with TRBD2. Per the germline V gene, CDR1 is SSHAT and CDR2 is FNYEAQ (reference sequence). The V and J ends lost 5 bases and 2 bases, in that order; junction bases with no gene match: 2. The CDR3 has 14 residues. CDR3 residues: CASSPGLAYNEQFF. Written as DNA, the CDR3 is TGTGCCAGCAGCCCGGGACTAGCCTACAATGAGCAGTTCTTC.

The chain combines TRBV7-3 with TRBJ2-1, with 7 bases aligning to TRBD2. The V segment lost 8 bases and the J segment 8 bases; nucleotides outside the gene matches: 9. Germline assignment: CDR1 SGHTA and CDR2 FQGTGA. CDR3 length: 13 residues. The CDR3 region is CASGAGANYEQFF. CDR3 nucleotides: TGTGCCAGCGGGGCGGGAGCGAACTATGAGCAGTTCTTC.

The chain links TRBV5-1 to TRBJ2-3, with D tentatively TRBD2 (5 bases). V lost 0 bases to trimming and J lost 8 bases, with 10 bases between them. This CDR3 contains 13 residues. Germline-derived CDR1 and CDR2 are SGHRS and YFSETQ. The CDR3 DNA follows: TGCGCCAGCAGCTTGGCTTTTGCGGGTACGCAGTATTTT. It is translated as CASSLAFAGTQYF.

The chain employs TRBV7-8 and TRBJ2-7, with 7 positions matching TRBD1. Germline V gene data show CDR1 as SGHVS and CDR2 as FQNEAQ. V lost 3 bases, J lost 4 bases, and 6 bases stayed unmatched. The CDR3 runs to 14 residues. In DNA, the CDR3 is TGTGCCAGCAGCTTGGCAGGGGGACGGTACGAGCAGTACTTC. It codes for CASSLAGGRYEQYF.

The chain recombines TRBV27 with TRBJ2-3; 8 bases align to TRBD2. The germline gives CDR1 MNHEY, CDR2 SMNVEV (reference sequence). The CDR3 is made up of 15 amino acids. Trimming at V came to 6 bases and at J to 2 bases, leaving 7 bases not matched to a gene. The CDR3 sequence is CASSIGRDYTDTQYF. Written as DNA, the CDR3 is TGTGCCAGCAGCATCGGGAGGGACTACACAGATACGCAGTATTTT.

The CDR3 nucleotides are TGTGCCAGCAGTTCGGACTTCGGCTACGAGCAGTACTTC. Its translation is CASSSDFGYEQYF. V usage is TRBV2 and J usage is TRBJ2-7; maybe TRBD2 (5 bases). This CDR3 region has 13 residues. V lost 5 bases to trimming and J lost 3 bases, with 11 bases between them. Germline assignment: CDR1 SNHLY and CDR2 FYNNEI.

V usage is TRBV10-3 and J usage is TRBJ2-1; 14 bases fit TRBD2. Trimming removed 5 bases from V and 3 bases from J; junction bases left unmatched: 6. This CDR3 is 17 amino acids long. CDR1 and CDR2 from the germline V gene are ENHRY and SYGVKD. CDR3 in amino acids: CAISSSGTSGSYNEQFF. The CDR3 DNA follows: TGTGCCATCAGTAGCTCCGGGACTAGCGGGAGCTACAATGAGCAGTTCTTC.

The chain links TRBV25-1 to TRBJ1-5; tentative D call: TRBD1 (5 bases). The CDR3 has 16 amino acids. V was cut by 2 bases and J by 2 bases, with 13 bases left in between. Germline values: CDR1 MGHDK, CDR2 SYGVNS. Here the CDR3 reads CASSETLQDCNQPQHF. The CDR3 DNA reads TGTGCCAGCAGTGAAACCTTACAGGATTGCAATCAGCCCCAGCATTTT.

Here the CDR3 reads CASSLSSGKEDTQYF. The CDR3 DNA reads TGTGCCAGCAGTTTATCTAGCGGGAAGGAAGATACGCAGTATTTT. The J gene is TRBJ2-3, the V gene TRBV27; TRBD2 agrees at 8 bases. Germline CDR1 MNHEY, CDR2 SMNVEV (reference sequence). The junction had 4 bases not matched to a gene; V was cut back by 0 bases and J by 5 bases. The CDR3 loop spans 15 amino acids.

V is TRBV5-8 and J is TRBJ2-2, with 7 bases aligning to TRBD1. Looked up from germline, CDR1 is SGHTS and CDR2 is YDEGEE. CDR3 size: 14 residues. The CDR3: CATREQGRAGELFF. The CDR3 coding sequence is TGTGCTACTCGGGAACAGGGGAGAGCCGGGGAGCTGTTTTTT.

The sample holds one count of this clone. The CDR3 reads CASTGGNSYEQYF. In DNA form, the CDR3 reads TGTGCCAGCACTGGGGGGAATTCCTACGAGCAGTACTTC. The J gene is TRBJ2-7, the V gene TRBV12-3 or TRBV12-4; maybe TRBD2 (6 bases). The V gene lost 7 bases and the J gene lost 1 base, with 11 bases spanning the gap. The CDR3 contains 13 residues.

This sequence joins TRBV29-1 and TRBJ2-3; TRBD2 matches 9 bases. The CDR3 contains 16 residues. Looked up from germline, CDR1 is SQVTM and CDR2 is ANQGSEA. V lost 4 bases, J lost 2 bases, and 10 bases stayed unmatched. CDR3 DNA: TGCAGCGTTGTGAGCTGGCTAGCGGGGCTCACAGATACGCAGTATTTT. It codes for CSVVSWLAGLTDTQYF.

The chain employs TRBV5-4 and TRBJ2-3, with 11 nucleotides matching TRBD2. Germline trimming cut 0 bases from V and 6 bases from J; bases unmatched to any gene: 9. Germline V gene sequence: CDR1 SGHNT, CDR2 YYREEE (reference sequence). The CDR3 sequence is 17 residues long. CDR3 residues: CASSLDTSGRPSDTQYF. The CDR3 nucleotides are TGTGCCAGCAGCTTGGACACTAGCGGGAGACCTTCCGATACGCAGTATTTT.

This chain connects TRBV7-2 to TRBJ2-1, with D uncertain. V shed 2 bases and J shed 2 bases, with 4 bases lying between them. Germline lookup yields CDR1 SGHTA and CDR2 FQGNSA. There are 13 residues in the CDR3. This CDR3 reads CASSLNTYNEQFF. Written as DNA, the CDR3 is TGTGCCAGCAGCTTAAACACCTACAATGAGCAGTTCTTC.

J is TRBJ2-3 and V is TRBV4-2; weak D call: TRBD1 (5 bases). Looked up from germline, CDR1 is LGHNA and CDR2 is YNFKEQ. The CDR3 loop spans 15 amino acids. The germline V and J ends were trimmed by 0 bases and 3 bases, with 10 bases remaining between them. Here the CDR3 DNA reads TGTGCCAGCAGCCAAGATTTGGCAGGGACAGATACGCAGTATTTT. Its protein product is CASSQDLAGTDTQYF.

The V gene is TRBV10-3, the J gene TRBJ2-2, with TRBD2 matching 8 bases. The germline V gene encodes CDR1 ENHRY and CDR2 SYGVKD. Trimming removed 8 bases from V and 1 base from J; junction bases left unmatched: 6. CDR3 length: 15 amino acids. CDR3 in DNA: TGTGCCATCGGCGGGGGGAGTATGAACACCGGGGAGCTGTTTTTT. This codes for CAIGGGSMNTGELFF.

This sequence joins TRBV6-2 or TRBV6-3 and TRBJ2-3; 8 bases align to TRBD1. Germline V gene lookup returns CDR1 MNHEY and CDR2 SVGEGT. There are 15 residues in the CDR3. With V trimmed by 5 bases and J by 1 base, 5 bases remained unmatched. This chain's CDR3 is CASSHQGAGTDTQYF. CDR3 nucleotide sequence: TGTGCCAGCAGTCACCAGGGGGCGGGCACAGATACGCAGTATTTT.